These 4 T cell receptor beta chains originate from one sample sequenced in a study of T cell responses to AZD1222 COVID-19 vaccine. Assay: immunoSEQ multiplex PCR; the TCRdb copy retains only in-frame clones and omits some. The sample holds 110,000 to 150,000 clones, approximately 90% seen once. The source material was peripheral blood, sampled 28 days after the second AZD1222 dose. These receptors all come from an adult who received the AZD1222 COVID-19 vaccine.

The CDR3 bases are TGTGCCAGCAGTTCTAACAGCTACCAGCCCCAGCATTTT. Protein sequence: CASSSNSYQPQHF. J is TRBJ1-5 and V is TRBV27; D not certain. The CDR3 length is 13 residues. Per the germline V gene, CDR1 is MNHEY and CDR2 is SMNVEV (reference sequence). The germline V and J ends were trimmed by 4 bases and 7 bases, with 11 bases remaining between them.

This sequence joins TRBV29-1 and TRBJ1-2, with D perhaps matching TRBD1 (5 bases). The CDR3 runs 11 residues. V was clipped by 7 bases and J by 5 bases, with 11 bases between them. The germline V gene encodes CDR1 SQVTM and CDR2 ANQGSEA. The CDR3 loop reads CSASEGYGYTF. CDR3 bases: TGCAGCGCATCTGAGGGGTATGGCTACACCTTC.

This sequence joins TRBV11-2 and TRBJ2-7, with D maybe TRBD2 (5 bases). This CDR3 has 13 amino acids. Germline-derived CDR1 and CDR2 are SGHAT and FQNNGV. Trimming cost V 1 base and J 3 bases, with 7 bases left between them. The CDR3 loop is CASSLGEYYEQYF. CDR3 DNA: TGTGCCAGCAGCTTAGGGGAGTACTACGAGCAGTACTTC.

This clone was seen more than once but under ten times. CDR3 nucleotides: TGTGCCAGCAGCTTGAGGCTAGCGGGGGACAATGAGCAGTTCTTC. Translating it yields CASSLRLAGDNEQFF. The chain joins TRBV7-9 to TRBJ2-1; 10 bases map to TRBD2. CDR1 SEHNR and CDR2 FQNEAQ come from the germline V gene (reference sequence). V trimming: 3 bases; J trimming: 5 bases; junction bases outside the gene matches: 4. The CDR3 has 15 residues.